The clone carrying this T cell receptor beta chain was recorded a few times. The data are from a study of blood T cell repertoires in COVID-19. Study-level information: In each case, the material was cDNA or gDNA derived from T cells, B-cell-depleted T cells, or PBMCs.

From germline, CDR1 is LNHDA and CDR2 SQIVND (reference sequence). The CDR3 spans 14 residues. The V segment lost 4 bases and the J segment 4 bases; nucleotides outside the gene matches: 6. The assay was immunoSEQ multiplex PCR, and TCRdb's table has in-frame clones only and misses some. The table has 310,000 or so clones, approximately 82% seen once; the top ten hold about 1.2%. This clonotype was obtained from a woman aged 45-59 years with acute or convalescent COVID-19. Sequencing was performed on peripheral blood. The rearrangement joins TRBV19 to TRBJ1-2; 7 bases fit TRBD1. The CDR3 nucleotides read TGTGCCAGTAGTAGGAAGTGGGACAGCTATGGCTACACCTTC. Encoded protein: CASSRKWDSYGYTF.